Listed below are T cell receptor beta chains from one sample, sequenced in a study of blood T cell repertoires in COVID-19. The data were produced by immunoSEQ multiplex PCR, yet TCRdb's version contains in-frame clones alone and is incomplete. The sample consists of over 200,000 clones, about nine tenths of them appearing once. Specimen: peripheral blood. The receptors shown here come from a man aged 25 to 40 who had recovered from COVID-19. Both conserved end residues are part of each CDR3. A D gene is named only where the DNA matches it firmly. The listing skips clone size in some rows; elsewhere it reads once, few, many or a size class.

size,V,D,J,CDR3,DNA
-,TRBV10-1,TRBD2,TRBJ2-3,CASGGGDTQYF,TGCGCCTCGGGCGGGGGTGATACGCAGTATTTT
few,TRBV24-1,TRBD1,TRBJ2-3,CATSDSKQGWADTQYF,TGTGCCACCAGTGATTCAAAACAGGGGTGGGCAGATACGCAGTATTTT
-,TRBV10-3,TRBD1,TRBJ2-1,CAIRNPGQGRGEQFF,TGTGCCATCAGGAACCCGGGACAGGGAAGGGGTGAGCAGTTCTTC
-,TRBV14,TRBD1,TRBJ2-7,CASSQDGGDRGYEQYF,TGTGCCAGCAGCCAAGACGGGGGGGACAGGGGTTACGAGCAGTACTTC
-,TRBV19,-,TRBJ1-1,CASSPRTENTEAFF,TGTGCCAGTAGTCCTCGGACAGAGAACACTGAAGCTTTCTTT
-,TRBV7-9,TRBD1,TRBJ1-3,CASSPPETGLVEENTIYF,TGTGCCAGCAGCCCGCCCGAGACAGGGCTAGTGGAGGAAAACACCATATATTTT
-,TRBV30,-,TRBJ2-7,CAWSTTGTYEQYF,TGTGCCTGGAGTACAACAGGTACCTACGAGCAGTACTTC
-,TRBV7-9,TRBD1,TRBJ2-2,CASSLAGQATGELFF,TGTGCCAGCAGCTTGGCGGGACAGGCCACCGGGGAGCTGTTTTTT
-,TRBV5-6,-,TRBJ1-4,CASSLLNEKLFF,TGTGCCAGCAGCCTGTTGAATGAAAAACTGTTTTTT
-,TRBV14,-,TRBJ1-2,CASSQDRTDPNYGYTF,TGTGCCAGCAGCCAAGACAGGACTGATCCTAACTATGGCTACACCTTC
-,TRBV19,-,TRBJ2-7,CASSPVNTYEQYF,TGTGCCAGTAGTCCCGTTAATACCTACGAGCAGTACTTC
-,TRBV18,-,TRBJ2-3,CASSPAETPDTQYF,TGTGCCAGCTCTCCAGCGGAGACCCCAGATACGCAGTATTTT
-,TRBV19,TRBD1,TRBJ1-2,CASSFRSGNGQGRNGYTF,TGTGCCAGTAGTTTTCGGTCGGGAAACGGACAGGGTAGGAATGGCTACACCTTC
once,TRBV4-3,-,TRBJ2-2,CASSQVRAGELFF,TGCGCCAGCAGCCAAGTGCGCGCCGGGGAGCTGTTTTTT
-,TRBV9,-,TRBJ2-2,CASSVGARPGTGELFF,TGTGCCAGCAGCGTAGGAGCCAGGCCGGGGACCGGGGAGCTGTTTTTT
-,TRBV6-5,TRBD2,TRBJ2-1,CASSYGLAGGYNEQFF,TGTGCCAGCAGTTACGGGCTAGCGGGGGGGTACAATGAGCAGTTCTTC
-,TRBV28,-,TRBJ1-2,CASSWGGGYTF,TGTGCCAGCAGTTGGGGGGGTGGCTACACCTTC
few,TRBV10-2,TRBD1,TRBJ2-5,CASSGGTANQETQYF,TGCGCCAGCAGTGGGGGGACAGCTAACCAAGAGACCCAGTACTTC
-,TRBV4-1,-,TRBJ1-3,CASSQSQNSGNTIYF,TGCGCCAGCAGCCAGAGCCAAAACTCTGGAAACACCATATATTTT
-,TRBV9,TRBD2,TRBJ2-5,CASSITGGGETQYF,TGTGCCAGCAGCATAACGGGGGGAGGAGAGACCCAGTACTTC
once,TRBV29-1,-,TRBJ2-5,CSGGRAPGETQYF,TGCAGCGGGGGAAGGGCCCCGGGGGAGACCCAGTACTTC
once,TRBV12-3/TRBV12-4,-,TRBJ1-1,CASTAESLAFF,TGTGCCAGCACCGCAGAATCGTTGGCTTTCTTT
-,TRBV10-2,TRBD2,TRBJ2-1,CASTGLAGDNEQFF,TGCGCCAGCACAGGACTAGCGGGGGACAATGAGCAGTTCTTC
-,TRBV5-5,-,TRBJ1-3,CASSLDAGGNTIYF,TGTGCCAGCAGCTTGGACGCGGGGGGAAACACCATATATTTT
once,TRBV28,-,TRBJ2-7,CASRKHYEQYF,TGTGCCAGCAGGAAGCACTACGAGCAGTACTTC
-,TRBV19,TRBD1,TRBJ2-7,CASSADRGQPYEQYF,TGTGCCAGTAGTGCGGACAGGGGGCAACCCTACGAGCAGTACTTC
-,TRBV19,-,TRBJ2-2,CASSPRANTGELFF,TGTGCCAGTAGTCCCCGGGCGAACACCGGGGAGCTGTTTTTT
-,TRBV13,TRBD1,TRBJ1-3,CASSFRQGRSGNTIYF,TGTGCCAGCAGCTTTCGACAGGGCCGCTCTGGAAACACCATATATTTT
-,TRBV6-2/TRBV6-3,TRBD2,TRBJ2-5,CASSYSGGGYQETQYF,TGTGCCAGCAGTTACTCTGGCGGGGGGTACCAAGAGACCCAGTACTTC
-,TRBV9,TRBD1,TRBJ1-1,CASSVEAGDRGTEAFF,TGTGCCAGCAGCGTAGAAGCTGGGGACAGGGGGACTGAAGCTTTCTTT
once,TRBV3-1/TRBV3-2,-,TRBJ1-5,CASSQERGTSNQPQHF,TGTGCCAGCAGCCAAGAGCGCGGAACGAGCAATCAGCCCCAGCATTTT
-,TRBV19,-,TRBJ2-3,CASSIDLTGTQFGTDTQYF,TGTGCCAGTAGTATAGATCTCACGGGGACTCAATTCGGCACAGATACGCAGTATTTT
once,TRBV11-2,-,TRBJ1-1,CASSPARGEGRRAEAFF,TGTGCCAGCAGCCCCGCTAGGGGGGAGGGACGGAGAGCTGAAGCTTTCTTT
-,TRBV11-2,-,TRBJ1-1,CASSPRGIGTEAFF,TGTGCCAGCAGCCCCAGGGGTATTGGCACTGAAGCTTTCTTT
few,TRBV10-2,-,TRBJ1-5,CASGIQGNQPQHF,TGCGCCAGCGGAATACAGGGCAATCAGCCCCAGCATTTT
-,TRBV7-2,-,TRBJ1-4,CASSFDQSGWDEKLFF,TGTGCCAGCAGCTTCGACCAATCAGGGTGGGATGAAAAACTGTTTTTT
once,TRBV9,TRBD1,TRBJ2-3,CASCQGGTDTQYF,TGTGCCAGCTGCCAGGGGGGCACAGATACGCAGTATTTT
-,TRBV4-1,-,TRBJ2-2,CASSQDPSGATASNTGELFF,TGCGCCAGCAGCCAAGATCCATCAGGGGCGACGGCCTCGAACACCGGGGAGCTGTTTTTT
-,TRBV11-3,-,TRBJ2-2,CASSKNRDTGELFF,TGTGCCAGCAGCAAAAATCGAGACACCGGGGAGCTGTTTTTT
-,TRBV10-1,-,TRBJ2-2,CASRLSLGGELFF,TGCGCCAGCCGACTATCTCTCGGCGGGGAGCTGTTTTTT
-,TRBV3-1/TRBV3-2,-,TRBJ2-4,CASSLLRGAKNIQYF,TGTGCCAGCAGCCTTCTTCGGGGGGCCAAAAACATTCAGTACTTC
-,TRBV29-1,-,TRBJ1-2,CSVVEAANYGYTF,TGCAGCGTTGTTGAGGCGGCTAACTATGGCTACACCTTC
-,TRBV5-4,-,TRBJ1-5,CASSSGGRGSHNQPQHF,TGTGCCAGCAGCTCGGGAGGCAGAGGGAGCCATAATCAGCCCCAGCATTTT
-,TRBV11-3,-,TRBJ2-1,CASSPHSGNNEQFF,TGTGCCAGCAGCCCTCATTCAGGAAACAATGAGCAGTTCTTC
-,TRBV4-1,TRBD1,TRBJ1-2,CASSQAGGSGFYGYTF,TGCGCCAGCAGCCAAGCAGGGGGCTCGGGTTTCTATGGCTACACCTTC
-,TRBV6-6,-,TRBJ2-7,CASSYPQGIRTYEQYF,TGTGCCAGCAGTTACCCACAGGGAATCAGAACCTACGAGCAGTACTTC
-,TRBV6-2/TRBV6-3,TRBD1,TRBJ1-4,CASSSGTGDEKLFF,TGTGCCAGCAGCTCCGGGACAGGGGATGAAAAACTGTTTTTT
-,TRBV7-2,-,TRBJ1-1,CASSVNPGVASPEAFF,TGTGCCAGCAGCGTCAACCCGGGAGTTGCTTCCCCTGAAGCTTTCTTT
-,TRBV4-3,-,TRBJ1-3,CASSQVAGGRSGNTIYF,TGCGCCAGCAGCCAAGTGGCCGGGGGGCGCTCTGGAAACACCATATATTTT
-,TRBV18,-,TRBJ2-5,CASSPGGGETQYF,TGTGCCAGCTCACCAGGTGGAGGAGAGACCCAGTACTTC
-,TRBV7-2,TRBD2,TRBJ2-1,CASSKGLAVGNEQFF,TGTGCCAGCAGCAAGGGACTAGCGGTTGGGAATGAGCAGTTCTTC
-,TRBV21-1,-,TRBJ2-7,CASSKWIPREAETYEQYF,TGTGCCAGCAGCAAATGGATCCCAAGAGAGGCCGAGACCTACGAGCAGTACTTC